The following is a TCR beta chain sequence with its context. The table came from immunoSEQ multiplex PCR; TCRdb's copy has only in-frame clones and leaves some out. Counted here are fewer than 95,000 clones, 85% to 90% occurring once; the ten biggest clones make up roughly 32%. This specimen belongs to a study of T cell responses to AZD1222 COVID-19 vaccine. V lost 10 bases, J lost 5 bases, and 14 bases lay in between. Per germline, CDR1 MDHEN and CDR2 SYDVKM. The CDR3 extends over 12 amino acids. This sequence joins TRBV28 and TRBJ2-5; no firm D call. The receptor was derived from an adult in good health. The sequenced sample was peripheral blood, obtained on day 0 of AZD1222 vaccination. This chain's CDR3 is CATSDGWETQYF. CDR3 sequence (DNA): TGTGCCACTTCCGACGGCTGGGAGACCCAGTACTTC. Filled out from reference TRBV28 and TRBJ2-5, the complete variable domain reads DVKVTQSSRYLVKRTGEKVFLECVQDMDHENMFWYRQDPGLGLRLIYFSYDVKMKEKGDIPEGYSVSREKKERFSLILESASTNQTSMYLCATSDGWETQYFGPGTRLLVL.